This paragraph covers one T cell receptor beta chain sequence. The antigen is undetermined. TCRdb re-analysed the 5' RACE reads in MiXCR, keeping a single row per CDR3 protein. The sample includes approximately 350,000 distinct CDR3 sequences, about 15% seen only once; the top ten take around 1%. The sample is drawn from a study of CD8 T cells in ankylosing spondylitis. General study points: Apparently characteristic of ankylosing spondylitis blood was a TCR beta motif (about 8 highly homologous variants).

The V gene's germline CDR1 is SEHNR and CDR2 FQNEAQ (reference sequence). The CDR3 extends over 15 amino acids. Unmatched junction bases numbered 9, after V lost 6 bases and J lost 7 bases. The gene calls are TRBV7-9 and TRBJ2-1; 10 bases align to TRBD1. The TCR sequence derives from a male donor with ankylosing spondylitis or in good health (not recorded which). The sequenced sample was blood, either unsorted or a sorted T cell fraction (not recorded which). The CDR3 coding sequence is TGTGCCAGCAGGTCGCCGGGGACAGGGGTGAATGAGCAGTTCTTC. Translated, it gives CASRSPGTGVNEQFF.